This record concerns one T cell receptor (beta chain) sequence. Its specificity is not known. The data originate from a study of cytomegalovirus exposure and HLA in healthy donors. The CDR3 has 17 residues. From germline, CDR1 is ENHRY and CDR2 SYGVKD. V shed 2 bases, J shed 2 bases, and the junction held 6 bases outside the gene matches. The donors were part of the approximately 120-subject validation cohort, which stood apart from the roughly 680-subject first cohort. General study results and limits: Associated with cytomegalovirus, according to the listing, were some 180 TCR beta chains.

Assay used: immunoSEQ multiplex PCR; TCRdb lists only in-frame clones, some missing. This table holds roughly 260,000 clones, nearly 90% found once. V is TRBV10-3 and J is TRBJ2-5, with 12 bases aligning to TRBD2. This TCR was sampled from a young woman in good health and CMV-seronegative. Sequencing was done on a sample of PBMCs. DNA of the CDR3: TGTGCCATCAGTGAGCCTGCAGGACTAGCGGGGCAAGAGACCCAGTACTTC. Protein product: CAISEPAGLAGQETQYF.